These 32 T cell receptor beta chains were sequenced from one sample in a study of shared T cell receptors in the human thymus. The assay was immunoSEQ multiplex PCR, and TCRdb's table has in-frame clones only and misses some. The sample yields about 540,000 clones, roughly 74% seen once. This sample also appeared in a second study, on human thymus T cells.

Sequenced material: thymocytes. The origin of the receptors is a boy younger than two with a congenital heart defect.

V gene TRBV27 combines with J gene TRBJ2-4; D perhaps matches TRBD1 (6 bases). The CDR3 length is 15 residues. The V end was cut by 4 bases, the J end by 8 bases, with 18 bases between. Germline CDR1 is MNHEY and CDR2 is SMNVEV (reference sequence). This CDR3 reads CASSSPTQGKDIQYF. The CDR3 region has the DNA TGTGCCAGCAGTTCGCCTACTCAGGGGAAGGACATTCAGTACTTC.

The chain combines TRBV28 with TRBJ1-4; weak D call: TRBD1 (6 bases). CDR3 size: 17 residues. Per the germline V gene, CDR1 is MDHEN and CDR2 is SYDVKM. V gave up 2 bases and J gave up 8 bases, with 21 bases separating them. In nucleotides, the CDR3 is TGTGCCAGCAGTTTAGACAGCAGGGGTGACGCGGGCGAAAAACTGTTTTTT. Translating it yields CASSLDSRGDAGEKLFF.

The V and J genes are TRBV6-4 and TRBJ1-5; 7 positions match TRBD1. The CDR3 is 13 amino acids. CDR1 and CDR2 (germline): MRHNA, SNTAGT. J lost 3 bases, V lost 10 bases, and 6 bases had no gene match. The CDR3 nucleotides read TGTGCCACTTCAGGGGGGTCCAATCAGCCCCAGCATTTT. Protein sequence: CATSGGSNQPQHF.

This chain links TRBV6-5 with TRBJ1-2, with D maybe TRBD1 (5 bases). V was shortened by 6 bases and J by 3 bases, with 5 bases between the two germline ends. In germline, CDR1 is MNHEY, CDR2 SVGAGI. The CDR3 length is 11 residues. The CDR3 sequence is CASRTDYGYTF. Here the CDR3 DNA reads TGTGCCAGCAGGACAGACTATGGCTACACCTTC.

The genes are TRBV27 and TRBJ2-7; 12 bases align to TRBD1. The CDR3 covers 19 residues. Germline CDR1 and CDR2: MNHEY and SMNVEV (reference sequence). The J segment lost 0 bases and the V segment lost 4 bases, leaving 13 bases of the junction unmatched. Written as DNA, the CDR3 is TGTGCCAGCAGTTCATCAGTCCCGGGACAGGGGGCGGGCTCCTACGAGCAGTACTTC. The encoded protein is CASSSSVPGQGAGSYEQYF.

The chain joins TRBV29-1 to TRBJ1-1; weak D call: TRBD1 (5 bases). Germline V CDR1 and CDR2: SQVTM, ANQGSEA. Between the trimmed V and J ends, which lost 8 bases and 4 bases, there was a span of 14 bases. The CDR3 consists of 12 residues. The CDR3 nucleotides read TGCAGCATAAGGGGTTTTGGCACTGAAGCTTTCTTT. Amino acids: CSIRGFGTEAFF. Together with reference TRBV29-1 and TRBJ1-1, the CDR3 gives the full variable domain: SAVISQKPSRDICQRGTSLTIQCQVDSQVTMMFWYRQQPGQSLTLIATANQGSEATYESGFVIDKFPISRPNLTFSTLTVSNMSPEDSSIYLCSIRGFGTEAFFGQGTRLTVV.

The chain couples TRBV20-1 to TRBJ1-1, with TRBD1 as a possible D gene (5 bases). The ends were cut back, 6 bases at V and 9 bases at J, with 11 bases in the middle. The CDR3 is made up of 10 amino acids. Germline V gives CDR1 DFQATT, CDR2 SNEGSKA (reference sequence). The DNA of the CDR3 is TGCAGTGCGAAGACAGATAAAGCTTTCTTT. This encodes CSAKTDKAFF.

The chain is built from TRBV9 and TRBJ1-2; D ambiguous. This CDR3 contains 17 residues. Germline CDR1 is SGDLS and CDR2 is YYNGEE. V lost 0 bases and J 1 base, leaving 16 bases between the germline ends. CDR3 protein: CASSVERSDPFNYGYTF. The CDR3, as DNA: TGTGCCAGCAGCGTAGAGAGGTCCGATCCCTTTAACTATGGCTACACCTTC.

The V gene is TRBV11-2, the J gene TRBJ2-7, with a weak D call TRBD1 (6 bases). The CDR3 extends over 17 amino acids. Between the trimmed V and J ends, which lost 4 bases and 0 bases, there was a span of 19 bases. Germline CDR1 reads SGHAT; CDR2 reads FQNNGV. CDR3 protein: CASSSPTGTRTSYEQYF. The CDR3 bases are TGTGCCAGCAGCTCCCCCACAGGGACACGAACCTCCTACGAGCAGTACTTC.

The genes are TRBV4-3 and TRBJ2-7, with 7 nucleotides matching TRBD2. Losses at the gene ends were 0 bases for V and 1 base for J; bases not matched to a gene: 6. The CDR3 has 16 amino acids. CDR1 and CDR2 from the germline V gene are LGHNA and YSLEER. CDR3 region: CASSQDRASGSYEQYF. CDR3 in DNA: TGCGCCAGCAGCCAAGATCGGGCTAGCGGATCCTACGAGCAGTACTTC.

This chain links TRBV4-1 with TRBJ2-7, with TRBD2 identical over 8 bases. Germline CDR1 is MGHRA and CDR2 is YSYEKL. This CDR3 contains 16 residues. Unmatched junction bases numbered 9, after V lost 1 base and J lost 4 bases. The CDR3 reads CASSQGPVPSGYEQYF. CDR3 DNA: TGCGCCAGCAGCCAAGGTCCGGTCCCTAGCGGGTACGAGCAGTACTTC.

V and J are TRBV11-1 and TRBJ2-7, with 10 positions matching TRBD1. The trim removed 5 bases at V and 2 bases at J, leaving 6 bases unmatched. CDR1 is SGHAT and CDR2 is FQDESV in the germline V gene (reference sequence). The CDR3 is made up of 15 amino acids. CDR3 bases: TGTGCCAGCAGCACGTCCGGACAGGGGGCCTACGAGCAGTACTTC. Amino acid sequence: CASSTSGQGAYEQYF.

This chain joins TRBV11-2 and TRBJ2-3; D possibly corresponds to TRBD2 (5 bases). V was clipped by 5 bases and J by 4 bases, with 19 bases between them. Germline lookup yields CDR1 SGHAT and CDR2 FQNNGV. The CDR3 sequence is 16 residues long. This CDR3 reads CASSAQSGPRADTQYF. The CDR3 DNA follows: TGTGCCAGCAGCGCCCAAAGCGGACCGAGGGCAGATACGCAGTATTTT.

This clone has just one count. The chain joins TRBV5-6 to TRBJ2-7; 8 nucleotides agree with TRBD2. There are 14 residues in the CDR3. The V and J ends lost 2 bases and 2 bases, in that order; junction bases with no gene match: 3. CDR1 SGHDT and CDR2 YYEEEE come from the germline V gene. CDR3 nucleotide sequence: TGTGCCAGCAGCTTAGAACTAGCGGCCTACGAGCAGTACTTC. As protein: CASSLELAAYEQYF.

The chain joins TRBV19 to TRBJ1-2; D unclear. Germline CDR1 and CDR2: LNHDA and SQIVND (reference sequence). CDR3 length equals 12 residues. V was pared by 3 bases and J by 8 bases, with 10 bases between. The CDR3 sequence is CASSMRRSGYTF. The CDR3 region has the DNA TGTGCCAGTAGTATGAGGAGATCGGGCTACACCTTC.

This sequence joins TRBV19 and TRBJ2-1, with 12 bases identical to TRBD2. The CDR3 contains 17 residues. Looked up from germline, CDR1 is LNHDA and CDR2 is SQIVND (reference sequence). Losses at the gene ends were 9 bases for V and 0 bases for J; bases not matched to a gene: 9. Written as DNA, the CDR3 is TGTGCCAGCCGGGGGCTAGCGGGAGGGGACTCCTACAATGAGCAGTTCTTC. It codes for CASRGLAGGDSYNEQFF.

Only a few counts were recorded for this clone. J is TRBJ2-7 and V is TRBV9; D gene ambiguous. This CDR3 spans 15 amino acids. V shed 4 bases and J shed 1 base, with 15 bases lying between them. The germline V gene has CDR1 SGDLS and CDR2 YYNGEE. The CDR3 DNA is TGTGCCAGCAGCCCTCCGGTGGGCCCGTCCTACGAGCAGTACTTC. Its translation is CASSPPVGPSYEQYF.

This chain uses TRBV5-4 with TRBJ2-3; 10 bases map to TRBD2. The CDR3 runs 16 residues. In germline, CDR1 is SGHNT, CDR2 YYREEE (reference sequence). Germline trimming cut 4 bases from V and 3 bases from J; bases unmatched to any gene: 8. DNA of the CDR3: TGTGCCAGCAGCCCCCCCAGCGGGAGGGGGACAGATACGCAGTATTTT. It yields the protein CASSPPSGRGTDTQYF.

A few counts support this clone. The chain carries TRBV10-2 and TRBJ2-3, with 12 positions matching TRBD2. This CDR3 has 15 residues. V lost 3 bases, J lost 3 bases, and 1 base stayed unmatched. The V gene's germline CDR1 is WSHSY and CDR2 SAAADI. The CDR3 DNA reads as TGCGCCAGCAGTGATGGACTAGCGGGAACAGATACGCAGTATTTT. Translating it yields CASSDGLAGTDTQYF.

The chain employs TRBV11-1 and TRBJ2-7, with a tentative D call TRBD1 (5 bases). Trimming left V 3 bases short and J 10 bases short, with 10 bases between. The CDR3 has 11 amino acids. Germline CDR1 reads SGHAT; CDR2 reads FQDESV (reference sequence). CDR3 protein: CASSFKGVQYF. The CDR3 DNA sequence: TGTGCCAGCAGCTTTAAAGGGGTACAGTACTTC. The full variable domain, completed using reference TRBV11-1 and TRBJ2-7, is EAEVAQSPRYKITEKSQAVAFWCDPISGHATLYWYRQILGQGPELLVQFQDESVVDDSQLPKDRFSAERLKGVDSTLKIQPAELGDSAMYLCASSFKGVQYFGPGTRLTVT.

This sequence joins TRBV7-3 and TRBJ1-1; 7 bases agree with TRBD1. Germline CDR1 reads SGHTA; CDR2 reads FQGTGA. Germline trimming cut 5 bases from V and 0 bases from J; bases unmatched to any gene: 6. This CDR3 has 15 residues. Here the CDR3 DNA reads TGTGCCAGCAGCCACTGGGACAGCATGAACACTGAAGCTTTCTTT. As protein: CASSHWDSMNTEAFF.

This clone turned up a few times. The chain has TRBV27 and TRBJ2-2; TRBD1 aligns across 7 bases. The V segment lost 3 bases and the J segment 2 bases; nucleotides outside the gene matches: 6. The CDR3 is made up of 16 amino acids. Per germline, CDR1 MNHEY and CDR2 SMNVEV (reference sequence). This CDR3 reads CASSFNGTANTGELFF. CDR3 sequence (DNA): TGTGCCAGCAGTTTTAACGGGACAGCTAACACCGGGGAGCTGTTTTTT.

The CDR3, as DNA: TGCGCCAGCAGCCAGGAGGAGAAGAAAAACATTCAGTACTTC. This gives the protein CASSQEEKKNIQYF. V usage is TRBV5-1 and J usage is TRBJ2-4, with D possibly being TRBD2 (5 bases). V was trimmed by 4 bases and J by 4 bases, leaving 12 bases between them. The CDR3 length is 14 residues. The germline CDR1 and CDR2 sequences are SGHRS and YFSETQ.

The rearrangement joins TRBV4-3 to TRBJ2-3, with 7 bases lining up with TRBD2. With V trimmed by 5 bases and J by 6 bases, 17 bases remained unmatched. There are 17 residues in the CDR3. CDR1 and CDR2 (germline): LGHNA, YSLEER. CDR3 sequence reads: CASSYAYHGEGTDTQYF. The CDR3 DNA reads TGCGCCAGCAGCTACGCCTACCACGGGGAGGGGACCGATACGCAGTATTTT.

The chain combines TRBV19 with TRBJ2-3, with TRBD2 matching over 11 bases. Germline V gives CDR1 LNHDA, CDR2 SQIVND (reference sequence). The CDR3 totals 19 residues. Trimming removed 0 bases from V and 2 bases from J; junction bases left unmatched: 10. CDR3 nucleotide sequence: TGTGCCAGTAGTATAGACGGGTGCGCTAGCGGGAGGCCCACAGATACGCAGTATTTT. It translates to CASSIDGCASGRPTDTQYF.

This clone was counted a few times. The V and J genes are TRBV27 and TRBJ1-1, with a weak D call TRBD1 (5 bases). The germline CDR1 and CDR2 sequences are MNHEY and SMNVEV (reference sequence). The V and J ends lost 6 bases and 1 base respectively, with 18 bases between them. This CDR3 has 16 amino acids. CDR3 nucleotides: TGTGCCAGCAGGTCCGGGACTCAGACTAAGAACACTGAAGCTTTCTTT. Translating it yields CASRSGTQTKNTEAFF.

In DNA form, the CDR3 reads TGTGCCACTTCCCGGGACTTCCCCTCCTACGAGCAGTACTTC. It codes for CATSRDFPSYEQYF. The chain links TRBV10-3 to TRBJ2-7; D is perhaps TRBD2 (6 bases). Germline CDR1 ENHRY, CDR2 SYGVKD. CDR3 length: 14 amino acids. The V and J ends lost 10 bases and 0 bases respectively, with 16 bases between them.

J is TRBJ2-3 and V is TRBV2, with D uncertain. Trimming removed 7 bases at V and 6 bases at J, with 14 bases between. The CDR3 spans 13 residues. CDR1 is SNHLY, CDR2 FYNNEI, per germline. CDR3 coding DNA: TGTGCCAGCAAGAGGAGCGCCGGGGATACGCAGTATTTT. Encoded protein: CASKRSAGDTQYF.

V usage is TRBV5-5 and J usage is TRBJ1-2; D unclear. In germline, CDR1 is SGHKS, CDR2 YYEKEE (reference sequence). The germline V and J ends were trimmed by 4 bases and 3 bases, with 4 bases remaining between them. This CDR3 has 11 amino acids. For the CDR3, the DNA is TGTGCCAGCAGCGGGCACTATGGCTACACCTTC. Encoded protein: CASSGHYGYTF.

CDR3 bases: TGTGCCAGCAGCCCAACAGGGGGCTATGAGCAGTTCTTC. Its translation: CASSPTGGYEQFF. The rearrangement uses TRBV4-2 and TRBJ2-1; 9 nucleotides match TRBD1. This CDR3 has 13 residues. J gave up 8 bases and V 4 bases, and 3 bases lay outside the gene matches. Looked up from germline, CDR1 is LGHNA and CDR2 is YNFKEQ.

The rearrangement links TRBV27 to TRBJ2-7; no clear D. CDR3 length: 11 amino acids. The germline V and J ends were trimmed by 4 bases and 6 bases, with 7 bases remaining between them. Germline CDR1 and CDR2: MNHEY and SMNVEV (reference sequence). The CDR3 DNA is TGTGCCAGCAGTTCCCTTTTCGAGCAGTACTTC. Protein product: CASSSLFEQYF.

The V gene is TRBV11-3, the J gene TRBJ2-7; 7 bases line up with TRBD1. Looked up from germline, CDR1 is SGHNT and CDR2 is YENEEA. V shed 5 bases, J shed 3 bases, and the junction held 4 bases outside the gene matches. The CDR3 is made up of 13 amino acids. In DNA form, the CDR3 reads TGTGCCAGCAGCACGGGGACAGACTACGAGCAGTACTTC. Its translation is CASSTGTDYEQYF.